One sample yielded the 32 T cell receptor beta chains listed below, sequenced in a study of shared clonotypes between healthy human individuals. Produced via immunoSEQ multiplex PCR; TCRdb's table is partial and in-frame only. The sample lists about 380,000 clones, around 96% occurring once. Sequencing input: memory CD8+ T cells sorted from blood. Subset described: CD45RO+ cells pooled with CCR7-negative TemRA cells. The receptors shown here come from a man aged 30-40 years in good health.

The chain uses TRBV7-9 and TRBJ2-1; the D gene is possibly TRBD2 (5 bases). In germline, CDR1 is SEHNR, CDR2 FQNEAQ (reference sequence). The CDR3 sequence is 12 residues long. The chain's CDR3 is CATSRDFNEQFF. The CDR3 nucleotides read TGTGCTACAAGCCGGGATTTCAATGAGCAGTTCTTC. The complete variable domain, with remaining parts taken from reference TRBV7-9 and TRBJ2-1, reads DTGVSQNPRHKITKRGQNVTFRCDPISEHNRLYWYRQTLGQGPEFLTYFQNEAQLEKSRLLSDRFSAERPKGSFSTLEIQRTEQGDSAMYLCATSRDFNEQFFGPGTRLTVL.

This sequence joins TRBV4-2 and TRBJ1-5, with 9 bases identical to TRBD1. The J segment lost 2 bases and the V segment lost 3 bases, leaving 2 bases of the junction unmatched. CDR1 LGHNA and CDR2 YNFKEQ come from the germline V gene. The CDR3 consists of 15 residues. The CDR3 spells CASSQGQGGNQPQHF. As DNA, the CDR3 is TGTGCCAGCAGCCAGGGACAGGGCGGCAATCAGCCCCAGCATTTT.

V and J are TRBV30 and TRBJ2-5; D gene ambiguous. Trimming left V 2 bases short and J 5 bases short, with 6 bases between. The CDR3 spans 11 residues. The germline gives CDR1 GTSNPN, CDR2 SVGIG (reference sequence). This CDR3 reads CAWSYRETQYF. The DNA of the CDR3 is TGTGCCTGGAGTTATAGGGAGACCCAGTACTTC. Full variable domain (outside the CDR3, taken from reference TRBV30 and TRBJ2-5): SQTIHQWPATLVQPVGSPLSLECTVEGTSNPNLYWYRQAAGRGLQLLFYSVGIGQISSEVPQNLSASRPQDRQFILSSKKLLLSDSGFYLCAWSYRETQYFGPGTRLLVL.

The chain recombines TRBV2 with TRBJ2-7, with TRBD2 identical over 10 bases. Germline V gene lookup returns CDR1 SNHLY and CDR2 FYNNEI. The trim removed 5 bases at V and 2 bases at J, leaving 6 bases unmatched. The CDR3 is 15 amino acids. The chain's CDR3 is CASSLTSGTPYEQYF. The CDR3 coding sequence is TGTGCCAGCAGTTTAACTAGCGGGACCCCCTACGAGCAGTACTTC.

As concerns this clone: Mismatch with germline at one junction end may stem from a read error. V usage is TRBV6-5 and J usage is TRBJ1-3; D may be TRBD1 (5 bases). The CDR3 runs 14 residues. Per the germline V gene, CDR1 is MNHEY and CDR2 is SVGAGI. The CDR3, as DNA: TGTGCCAGCAGCTACTCGCCCAAGGGGTACACCATATATTTT. It specifies CASSYSPKGYTIYF.

The chain combines TRBV4-2 with TRBJ2-7; D gene unclear. Germline lookup yields CDR1 LGHNA and CDR2 YNFKEQ. The CDR3 sequence is 11 residues long. V lost 0 bases and J lost 5, with 2 bases in between. CDR3 in DNA: TGTGCCAGCAGCCAAGACCACGAGCAGTACTTC. This translates into CASSQDHEQYF.

The chain couples TRBV4-1 to TRBJ2-6; D not certain. The germline gives CDR1 MGHRA, CDR2 YSYEKL. The CDR3 contains 13 residues. The V end lost 3 bases, the J end lost 1 base, and 1 base lay between the germline ends. The CDR3 nucleotides are TGCGCCAGCAGCCAGTCTGGGGCCAACGTCCTGACTTTC. It is translated as CASSQSGANVLTF.

Remarks on this clone: Compared with germline, one end of the junction differs, possibly owing to a read error. The genes are TRBV5-1 and TRBJ2-2; D is ambiguous. Germline V gives CDR1 SGHRS, CDR2 YFSETQ. The CDR3 contains 12 residues. CDR3 nucleotide sequence: TGCGCCAGCAGGTTGGGAAGTAACGTGCTGTTTTTT. Translation: CASRLGSNVLFF. Variable domain in full (rest from reference TRBV5-1 and TRBJ2-2): KAGVTQTPRYLIKTRGQQVTLSCSPISGHRSVSWYQQTPGQGLQFLFEYFSETQRNKGNFPGRFSGRQFSNSRSEMNVSTLELGDSALYLCASRLGSNVLFFGEGSRLTVL.

The gene calls are TRBV4-2 and TRBJ2-1; 9 nucleotides match TRBD1. The CDR3 covers 15 residues. Losses at the gene ends were 4 bases for V and 4 bases for J; bases not matched to a gene: 5. The germline V gene encodes CDR1 LGHNA and CDR2 YNFKEQ. CDR3 sequence: CASSLTGGVYNEQFF. Here the CDR3 DNA reads TGTGCCAGCAGCCTAACAGGGGGCGTATACAATGAGCAGTTCTTC.

This chain joins TRBV25-1 and TRBJ1-4; D is perhaps TRBD1 (5 bases). The germline V and J ends were trimmed by 3 bases and 0 bases, with 5 bases remaining between them. The CDR3 is 14 residues long. In germline, CDR1 is MGHDK, CDR2 SYGVNS. In DNA form, the CDR3 reads TGTGCCAGCAGTGAGGGGGCAACTAATGAAAAACTGTTTTTT. Amino acid sequence: CASSEGATNEKLFF.

This chain joins TRBV27 and TRBJ1-5, with no clear D. The ends were cut back, 2 bases at V and 3 bases at J, with 8 bases in the middle. CDR3 length equals 14 residues. Per the germline V gene, CDR1 is MNHEY and CDR2 is SMNVEV (reference sequence). The CDR3 DNA reads as TGTGCCAGCAGTTTAGCAGGTAACAATCAGCCCCAGCATTTT. This translates into CASSLAGNNQPQHF.

The J gene is TRBJ1-5, the V gene TRBV19, with unresolved D. Trimming removed 5 bases at V and 4 bases at J, with 12 bases between. The germline gives CDR1 LNHDA, CDR2 SQIVND (reference sequence). The CDR3 totals 14 residues. The CDR3 nucleotides are TGTGCCAGTAGTCAATACTTCCCTAATCAGCCCCAGCATTTT. Its translation is CASSQYFPNQPQHF.

The rearrangement joins TRBV4-3 to TRBJ2-7, with 8 bases matching TRBD2. The length of the CDR3 is 14 residues. Germline V gene lookup returns CDR1 LGHNA and CDR2 YSLEER. Germline trimming cut 0 bases from V and 5 bases from J; bases unmatched to any gene: 3. Here the CDR3 DNA reads TGCGCCAGCAGCCAAGATCGGGGGGGCGACGAGCAGTACTTC. Encoded protein: CASSQDRGGDEQYF.

This chain joins TRBV14 and TRBJ1-4; 8 bases line up with TRBD1. The junction had 3 bases not matched to a gene; V was cut back by 4 bases and J by 8 bases. Germline loops: CDR1 SGHDN, CDR2 FVKESK. The CDR3 runs 13 residues. DNA of the CDR3: TGTGCCAGCAGCCGGGGACAGGTCGAAAAACTGTTTTTT. Translated: CASSRGQVEKLFF.

The chain has TRBV9 and TRBJ1-4; the match to TRBD1 covers 10 bases. The CDR3 totals 16 residues. With 4 bases clipped from V and 0 bases from J, the junction kept 3 bases outside the gene matches. Per the germline V gene, CDR1 is SGDLS and CDR2 is YYNGEE. The CDR3 bases are TGTGCCAGCAGCTCGACAGGGGGCGCAACTAATGAAAAACTGTTTTTT. Its protein is CASSSTGGATNEKLFF.

This chain joins TRBV11-1 and TRBJ1-4; 8 bases map to TRBD1. The germline V gene has CDR1 SGHAT and CDR2 FQDESV (reference sequence). The trim removed 4 bases at V and 0 bases at J, leaving 1 base unmatched. The CDR3 contains 15 residues. The CDR3 reads CASSWTGTTNEKLFF. The DNA for the CDR3 is TGTGCCAGCAGCTGGACAGGGACAACTAATGAAAAACTGTTTTTT.

This chain links TRBV28 with TRBJ2-7; D gene uncertain. CDR3 length: 14 residues. CDR1 MDHEN and CDR2 SYDVKM come from the germline V gene. V lost 6 bases and J 2 bases, leaving 14 bases between the germline ends. In nucleotides, the CDR3 is TGTGCCAGCAGCGATGGAACGTATGCCTACGAGCAGTACTTC. It yields the protein CASSDGTYAYEQYF.

The genes are TRBV19 and TRBJ2-7; 7 positions agree with TRBD1. This CDR3 contains 15 residues. V trimming: 0 bases; J trimming: 3 bases; junction bases outside the gene matches: 5. Looked up from germline, CDR1 is LNHDA and CDR2 is SQIVND (reference sequence). CDR3 residues: CASSIDRGQYYEQYF. The CDR3 nucleotides are TGTGCCAGTAGTATAGATCGGGGACAGTACTACGAGCAGTACTTC. The complete variable domain, with remaining parts taken from reference TRBV19 and TRBJ2-7, reads DGGITQSPKYLFRKEGQNVTLSCEQNLNHDAMYWYRQDPGQGLRLIYYSQIVNDFQKGDIAEGYSVSREKKESFPLTVTSAQKNPTAFYLCASSIDRGQYYEQYFGPGTRLTVT.

The J gene is TRBJ2-7, the V gene TRBV7-8; D not resolved. The germline gives CDR1 SGHVS, CDR2 FQNEAQ. Trimming stripped 5 bases from V and 5 bases from J, with 13 bases between. The CDR3 runs to 13 residues. CDR3 sequence reads: CASSLRDTHEQYF. CDR3 nucleotides: TGTGCCAGCAGCCTTCGCGACACCCACGAGCAGTACTTC.

The chain is built from TRBV7-3 and TRBJ2-1, with 7 nucleotides matching TRBD2. The CDR3 extends over 13 amino acids. Germline CDR1 is SGHTA and CDR2 is FQGTGA. The V and J ends lost 4 bases and 8 bases, in that order; junction bases with no gene match: 5. CDR3 residues: CASSSTRGDEQFF. CDR3 in DNA: TGTGCCAGCAGCTCCACTCGGGGGGATGAGCAGTTCTTC. Supplemented by reference TRBV7-3 and TRBJ2-1, the full variable domain reads GAGVSQTPSNKVTEKGKYVELRCDPISGHTALYWYRQSLGQGPEFLIYFQGTGAADDSGLPNDRFFAVRPEGSVSTLKIQRTERGDSAVYLCASSSTRGDEQFFGPGTRLTVL.

The chain uses TRBV27 and TRBJ2-1; unclear D gene. This CDR3 has 14 residues. CDR1 is MNHEY, CDR2 SMNVEV, per germline (reference sequence). V dropped 4 bases and J dropped 5 bases, with 12 bases sitting between them. CDR3 in amino acids: CASSSWGIDNEQFF. CDR3 DNA: TGTGCCAGCAGTTCATGGGGAATCGACAATGAGCAGTTCTTC.

V usage is TRBV11-3 and J usage is TRBJ2-2; 12 nucleotides match TRBD2. J lost 7 bases, V lost 4 bases, and 1 base had no gene match. Germline loops: CDR1 SGHNT, CDR2 YENEEA. The length of the CDR3 is 14 residues. DNA for the CDR3: TGTGCCAGCAGCTCGGGACTAGCGGGCGGGGAGCTGTTTTTT. Its protein is CASSSGLAGGELFF.

The gene calls are TRBV7-9 and TRBJ1-1; 7 bases map to TRBD1. The V and J ends lost 8 bases and 1 base, in that order; junction bases with no gene match: 4. The CDR3 runs to 13 residues. Germline V gives CDR1 SEHNR, CDR2 FQNEAQ (reference sequence). The DNA of the CDR3 is TGTGCCAGCGGCCGACAGGGGAACACTGAAGCTTTCTTT. Translated: CASGRQGNTEAFF.

The J gene is TRBJ2-7, the V gene TRBV6-1; 13 bases align to TRBD2. V lost 6 bases and J lost 7; bases outside the gene matches: 9. Germline CDR1 MNHNS, CDR2 SASEGT. The CDR3 extends over 15 amino acids. CDR3 protein: CASSRGLAGVGEQYF. The DNA for the CDR3 is TGTGCCAGCAGCCGTGGACTAGCGGGGGTAGGGGAGCAGTACTTC.

The table lists this clone with a count of one. This sample also contains other DNA sequences that code for the same CDR3. This sequence joins TRBV5-1 and TRBJ2-7; D unclear. V dropped 1 base and J dropped 1 base, with 6 bases sitting between them. The germline CDR1 and CDR2 sequences are SGHRS and YFSETQ. CDR3 length equals 13 residues. This CDR3 reads CASSLTTSYEQYF. CDR3 in DNA: TGCGCCAGCAGCTTGACTACTTCCTACGAGCAGTACTTC.

This sequence joins TRBV11-2 and TRBJ2-1, with a weak D call TRBD2 (6 bases). This CDR3 is built from 14 residues. The germline gives CDR1 SGHAT, CDR2 FQNNGV. With 3 bases removed from V and 6 bases from J, the gap between germline ends came to 12 bases. The CDR3 DNA reads TGTGCCAGCAGCTTTGGCGGGGCCTCCAATGAGCAGTTCTTC. Its translation: CASSFGGASNEQFF. Looking up the rest from reference TRBV11-2 and TRBJ2-1 gives the full variable domain: EAGVAQSPRYKIIEKRQSVAFWCNPISGHATLYWYQQILGQGPKLLIQFQNNGVVDDSQLPKDRFSAERLKGVDSTLKIQPAKLEDSAVYLCASSFGGASNEQFFGPGTRLTVL.

This chain uses TRBV4-2 with TRBJ2-4, with D perhaps TRBD2 (7 bases). Germline V lookup: CDR1 LGHNA, CDR2 YNFKEQ. Trimming removed 2 bases at V and 0 bases at J, with 11 bases between. The CDR3 has 16 amino acids. The CDR3 DNA reads as TGTGCCAGCAGCCAAAGGGGGGGGTTAGCCAAAAACATTCAGTACTTC. Residues: CASSQRGGLAKNIQYF.

The gene calls are TRBV11-3 and TRBJ2-5, with 9 bases lining up with TRBD1. Germline V CDR1 and CDR2: SGHNT, YENEEA. V dropped 0 bases and J dropped 2; count of bases not matched to a gene: 7. This CDR3 has 17 residues. CDR3 in DNA: TGTGCCAGCAGCTTAGATGGCCCGGGACAGGGACAAGAGACCCAGTACTTC. Translated: CASSLDGPGQGQETQYF.

CDR3 in amino acids: CASSRDTDTGELFF. The CDR3 coding sequence is TGTGCCAGCTCCCGGGACACCGACACCGGGGAGCTGTTTTTT. The chain joins TRBV28 to TRBJ2-2; TRBD1 might be the D (6 bases). V was cut by 8 bases and J by 3 bases, with 13 bases left in between. The CDR3 sequence is 14 residues long. Germline V CDR1 and CDR2: MDHEN, SYDVKM.

CDR3 DNA sequence: TGCGCCAGCAGCTACGGACTAGCGGGAGTACCCGATACGCAGTATTTT. This gives the protein CASSYGLAGVPDTQYF. The rearrangement links TRBV5-1 to TRBJ2-3; TRBD2 agrees at 13 bases. V gave up 3 bases and J gave up 6 bases; unmatched junction bases: 7. CDR3 length equals 16 residues. CDR1 is SGHRS and CDR2 is YFSETQ in the germline V gene.

The chain combines TRBV9 with TRBJ2-2, with TRBD2 matching 10 bases. Germline trimming cut 1 base from V and 7 bases from J; bases unmatched to any gene: 1. This CDR3 has 14 residues. CDR1 and CDR2 (germline): SGDLS, YYNGEE. CDR3 sequence: CASSVLAGDGELFF. The CDR3 bases are TGTGCCAGCAGCGTACTAGCGGGAGACGGGGAGCTGTTTTTT.

The V and J genes are TRBV5-8 and TRBJ2-7, with TRBD2 matching over 11 bases. With 0 bases clipped from V and 4 bases from J, the junction kept 6 bases outside the gene matches. The germline V gene encodes CDR1 SGHTS and CDR2 YDEGEE. CDR3 size: 16 residues. The CDR3 nucleotides are TGTGCCAGCAGCTTGGGAACCGGGACTAGCGGTTACGAGCAGTACTTC. As protein: CASSLGTGTSGYEQYF.